Below, 14 T cell receptor beta chains from the same sample are listed, as sequenced in a study of preoperative IRX-2 immunotherapy in early breast cancer. Specified treatment: preoperative locoregional IRX-2 cytokine immunotherapy. Some clones are missing from TCRdb's copy, which holds only in-frame ones; the method was immunoSEQ multiplex PCR. The sample holds 60,000 or so clones, approximately 94% seen once. This material was obtained from a patient treated with IRX-2 immunotherapy. The receptors were sampled from a human donor with breast cancer.

The chain couples TRBV10-3 to TRBJ2-5, with D perhaps TRBD1 (6 bases). This CDR3 contains 15 residues. The germline V gene has CDR1 ENHRY and CDR2 SYGVKD. Trimming stripped 11 bases from V and 5 bases from J, with 24 bases between. CDR3 sequence (DNA): TGTGCCTGCCGTGTTGGGGCCCAGGGGTCGGAGACCCAGTACTTC. Protein: CACRVGAQGSETQYF.

V gene TRBV19 combines with J gene TRBJ1-3; D uncertain. The germline gives CDR1 LNHDA, CDR2 SQIVND (reference sequence). This CDR3 is 14 amino acids long. Between the trimmed V and J ends, which lost 5 bases and 7 bases, there was a span of 15 bases. CDR3 DNA: TGTGCCAGTAGTCCCAGAGTTCCAGACAACACCATATATTTT. It is translated as CASSPRVPDNTIYF.

The V gene is TRBV7-6, the J gene TRBJ2-3; no clear D. Germline V gives CDR1 SGHVS, CDR2 FNYEAQ. CDR3 length equals 15 residues. Trimming removed 1 base from V and 0 bases from J, with 8 bases in between. In nucleotides, the CDR3 is TGTGCCAGCAGCTTAGGGTTAACGAGCACAGATACGCAGTATTTT. Its protein product is CASSLGLTSTDTQYF.

The chain carries TRBV13 and TRBJ1-1; unclear D gene. The CDR3 spans 12 residues. Germline CDR1 reads PRHDT; CDR2 reads FYEKMQ (reference sequence). Trimming left V 6 bases short and J 3 bases short, with 8 bases between. The CDR3 nucleotides read TGTGCCAGCAGAAGCGGCCACACTGAAGCTTTCTTT. Translating gives CASRSGHTEAFF.

V is TRBV7-3 and J is TRBJ2-5, with 9 bases that match TRBD1. The germline V gene has CDR1 SGHTA and CDR2 FQGTGA. The CDR3 is made up of 14 amino acids. J gave up 5 bases and V 5 bases, and 6 bases lay outside the gene matches. The CDR3 region is CASSPTGGTETQYF. CDR3 in DNA: TGTGCCAGCAGCCCTACAGGGGGCACGGAGACCCAGTACTTC.

This chain connects TRBV7-3 to TRBJ2-2; a weak D match, TRBD2 (5 bases). From germline, CDR1 is SGHTA and CDR2 FQGTGA. V dropped 2 bases and J dropped 0 bases, with 7 bases sitting between them. This CDR3 contains 15 residues. CDR3 coding DNA: TGTGCCAGCAGCTTAGCGGGTGCGAACACCGGGGAGCTGTTTTTT. Its protein product is CASSLAGANTGELFF.

The CDR3 DNA reads TGTGCCAGCAGCTTAGCAGGGGCCGGGGAGCTGTTTTTT. It specifies CASSLAGAGELFF. The chain is built from TRBV7-8 and TRBJ2-2; tentative D call: TRBD1 (5 bases). Germline V lookup: CDR1 SGHVS, CDR2 FQNEAQ. The CDR3 loop spans 13 amino acids. V gave up 0 bases and J gave up 6 bases, with 5 bases separating them.

V gene TRBV23-1 combines with J gene TRBJ2-2; TRBD2 might be the D (6 bases). TRBV23-1 is marked as an open reading frame, function uncertain. The CDR3 consists of 15 residues. V lost 7 bases, J lost 1 base, and 13 bases lay in between. The CDR3, as DNA: TGCGCCAGCAACACCACGGGGGTGAACACCGGGGAGCTGTTTTTT. Its translation: CASNTTGVNTGELFF.

The rearrangement links TRBV2 to TRBJ1-5, with 7 positions matching TRBD1. CDR3 length equals 13 residues. CDR1 and CDR2 from the germline V gene are SNHLY and FYNNEI. V lost 6 bases and J lost 7; bases outside the gene matches: 6. CDR3 sequence: CASRDRAVQPQHF. The DNA for the CDR3 is TGTGCCAGCAGAGACAGGGCCGTACAGCCCCAGCATTTT.

The CDR3 protein is CASSGTGAAGGTEAFF. The CDR3 nucleotides read TGTGCCAGTTCCGGGACAGGGGCCGCCGGAGGCACTGAAGCTTTCTTT. The V gene is TRBV19, the J gene TRBJ1-1, with 10 bases matching TRBD1. J was trimmed by 4 bases and V by 8 bases; bases with no gene match: 13. The CDR3 contains 16 residues. From germline, CDR1 is LNHDA and CDR2 SQIVND (reference sequence).

The rearrangement joins TRBV5-1 to TRBJ1-3; no reliable D call. This CDR3 region has 12 residues. From germline, CDR1 is SGHRS and CDR2 YFSETQ. Trimming removed 0 bases from V and 3 bases from J, with 1 base in between. The CDR3 sequence: CASSLVGNTIYF. Here the CDR3 DNA reads TGCGCCAGCAGCTTGGTTGGAAACACCATATATTTT. Using reference TRBV5-1 and TRBJ1-3 for the parts outside the CDR3, the full variable domain is KAGVTQTPRYLIKTRGQQVTLSCSPISGHRSVSWYQQTPGQGLQFLFEYFSETQRNKGNFPGRFSGRQFSNSRSEMNVSTLELGDSALYLCASSLVGNTIYFGEGSWLTVV.

The genes are TRBV7-2 and TRBJ2-1; the D is unclear. From germline, CDR1 is SGHTA and CDR2 FQGNSA. V lost 0 bases, J lost 6 bases, and 6 bases lay in between. CDR3 size: 13 residues. The CDR3 sequence is CASSLAGGNEQFF. The DNA for the CDR3 is TGTGCCAGCAGCTTAGCGGGCGGCAATGAGCAGTTCTTC.

The V call is TRBV9, the J call TRBJ2-2, with a tentative D call TRBD2 (5 bases). Germline V lookup: CDR1 SGDLS, CDR2 YYNGEE. Trimming shortened V by 3 bases and J by 1 base, and 7 bases separated the two germline ends. CDR3 length: 14 residues. In DNA, the CDR3 is TGTGCCAGCAGCGCGGGGAAGAACACCGGGGAGCTGTTTTTT. Amino acid sequence: CASSAGKNTGELFF.

The rearrangement uses TRBV5-1 and TRBJ2-7; 7 nucleotides agree with TRBD2. Germline lookup yields CDR1 SGHRS and CDR2 YFSETQ. The CDR3 length is 11 residues. V lost 4 bases, J lost 6 bases, and 1 base stayed unmatched. CDR3 in amino acids: CASSGGGEQYF. CDR3 sequence (DNA): TGCGCCAGCAGCGGCGGGGGCGAGCAGTACTTC.